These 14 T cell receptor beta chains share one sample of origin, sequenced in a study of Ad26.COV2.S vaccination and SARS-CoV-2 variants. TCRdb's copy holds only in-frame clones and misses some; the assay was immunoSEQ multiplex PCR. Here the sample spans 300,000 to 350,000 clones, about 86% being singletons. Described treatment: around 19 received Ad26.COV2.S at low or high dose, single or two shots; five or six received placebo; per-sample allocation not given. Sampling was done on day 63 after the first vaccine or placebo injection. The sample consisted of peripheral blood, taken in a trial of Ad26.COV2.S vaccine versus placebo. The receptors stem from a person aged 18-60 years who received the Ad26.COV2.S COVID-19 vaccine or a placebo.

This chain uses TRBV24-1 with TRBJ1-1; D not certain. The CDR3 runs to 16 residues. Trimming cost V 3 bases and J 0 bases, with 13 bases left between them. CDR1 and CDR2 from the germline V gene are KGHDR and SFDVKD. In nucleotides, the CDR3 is TGTGCCACCAGTGATCAAAAGACGGATTTGAACACTGAAGCTTTCTTT. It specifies CATSDQKTDLNTEAFF.

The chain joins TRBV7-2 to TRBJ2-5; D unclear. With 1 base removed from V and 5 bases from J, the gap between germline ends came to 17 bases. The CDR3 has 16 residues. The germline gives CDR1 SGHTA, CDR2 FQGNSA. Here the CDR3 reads CASSLDRSRPRETQYF. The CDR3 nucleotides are TGTGCCAGCAGCTTAGATAGGTCCCGCCCACGGGAGACCCAGTACTTC.

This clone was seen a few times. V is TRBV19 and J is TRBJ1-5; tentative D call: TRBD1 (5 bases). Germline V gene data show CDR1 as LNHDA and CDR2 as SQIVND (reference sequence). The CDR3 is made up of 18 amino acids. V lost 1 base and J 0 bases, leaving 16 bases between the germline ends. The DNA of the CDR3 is TGTGCCAGTAGTATAGTGGGTTCGGGGCTAAGTAGCAATCAGCCCCAGCATTTT. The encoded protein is CASSIVGSGLSSNQPQHF.

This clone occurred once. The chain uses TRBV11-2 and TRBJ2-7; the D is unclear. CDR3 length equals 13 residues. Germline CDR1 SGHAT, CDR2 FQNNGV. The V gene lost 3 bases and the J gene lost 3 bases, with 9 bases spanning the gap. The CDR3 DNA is TGTGCCAGCAGCTTGGGTCGCGGCTACGAGCAGTACTTC. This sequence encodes CASSLGRGYEQYF.

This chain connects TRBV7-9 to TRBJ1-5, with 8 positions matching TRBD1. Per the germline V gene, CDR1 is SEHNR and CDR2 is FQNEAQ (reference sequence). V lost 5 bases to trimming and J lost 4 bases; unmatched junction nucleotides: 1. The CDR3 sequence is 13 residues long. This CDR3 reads CASSGQGNQPQHF. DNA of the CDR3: TGTGCCAGCAGCGGACAGGGAAATCAGCCCCAGCATTTT. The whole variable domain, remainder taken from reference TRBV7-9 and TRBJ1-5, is DTGVSQNPRHKITKRGQNVTFRCDPISEHNRLYWYRQTLGQGPEFLTYFQNEAQLEKSRLLSDRFSAERPKGSFSTLEIQRTEQGDSAMYLCASSGQGNQPQHFGDGTRLSIL.

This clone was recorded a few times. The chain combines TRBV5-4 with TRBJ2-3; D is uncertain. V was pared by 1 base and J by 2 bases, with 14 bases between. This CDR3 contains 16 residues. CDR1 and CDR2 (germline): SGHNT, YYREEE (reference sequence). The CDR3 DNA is TGTGCCAGCAGCTTGCGACCACTCAGTAACACAGATACGCAGTATTTT. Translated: CASSLRPLSNTDTQYF.

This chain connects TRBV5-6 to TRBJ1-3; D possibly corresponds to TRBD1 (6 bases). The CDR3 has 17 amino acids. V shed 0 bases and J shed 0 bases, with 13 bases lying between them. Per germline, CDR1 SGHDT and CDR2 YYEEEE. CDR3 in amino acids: CASSLGPGAYSGNTIYF. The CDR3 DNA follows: TGTGCCAGCAGCTTGGGGCCGGGGGCTTACTCTGGAAACACCATATATTTT.

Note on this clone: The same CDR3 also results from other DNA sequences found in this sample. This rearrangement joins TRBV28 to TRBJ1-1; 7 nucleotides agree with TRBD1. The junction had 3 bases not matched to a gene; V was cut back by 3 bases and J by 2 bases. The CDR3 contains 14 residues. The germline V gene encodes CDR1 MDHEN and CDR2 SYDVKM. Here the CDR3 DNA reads TGTGCCAGCAGTTTCGGGACAGCCAACACTGAAGCTTTCTTT. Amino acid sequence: CASSFGTANTEAFF.

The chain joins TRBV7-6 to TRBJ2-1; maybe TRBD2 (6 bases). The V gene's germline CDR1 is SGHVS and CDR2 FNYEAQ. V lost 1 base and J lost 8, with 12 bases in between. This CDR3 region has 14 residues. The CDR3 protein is CASSLGLANDEQFF. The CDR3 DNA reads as TGTGCCAGCAGCTTAGGCCTAGCGAATGATGAGCAGTTCTTC.

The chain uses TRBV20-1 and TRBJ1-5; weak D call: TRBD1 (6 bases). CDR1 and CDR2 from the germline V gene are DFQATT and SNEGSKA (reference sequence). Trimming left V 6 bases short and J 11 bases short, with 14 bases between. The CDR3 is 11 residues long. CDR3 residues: CSAPERGAQHF. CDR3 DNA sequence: TGCAGTGCCCCTGAGAGGGGGGCCCAGCATTTT.

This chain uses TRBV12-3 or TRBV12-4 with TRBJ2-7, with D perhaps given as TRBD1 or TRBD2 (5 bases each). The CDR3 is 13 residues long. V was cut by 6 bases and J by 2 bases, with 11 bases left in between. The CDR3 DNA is TGTGCCAGCAGCTCCGGGGCGGCCTACGAGCAGTACTTC. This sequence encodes CASSSGAAYEQYF.

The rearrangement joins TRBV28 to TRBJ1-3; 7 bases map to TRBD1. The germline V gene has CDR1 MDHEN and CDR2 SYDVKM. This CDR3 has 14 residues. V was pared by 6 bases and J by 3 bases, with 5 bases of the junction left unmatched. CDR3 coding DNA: TGTGCCAGCAGCCTAGACAGGGTTGGAAACACCATATATTTT. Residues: CASSLDRVGNTIYF.

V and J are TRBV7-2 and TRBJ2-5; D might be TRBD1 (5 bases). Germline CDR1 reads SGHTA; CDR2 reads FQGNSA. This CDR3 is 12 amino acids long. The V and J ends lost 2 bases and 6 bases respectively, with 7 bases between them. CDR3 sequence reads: CASSLSGKTQYF. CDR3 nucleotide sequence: TGTGCCAGCAGCTTATCAGGGAAGACCCAGTACTTC.

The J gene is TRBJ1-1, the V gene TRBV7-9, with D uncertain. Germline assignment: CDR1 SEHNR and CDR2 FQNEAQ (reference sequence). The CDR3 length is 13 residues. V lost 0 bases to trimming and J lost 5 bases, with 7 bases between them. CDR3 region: CASSLARMTEAFF. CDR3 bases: TGTGCCAGCAGCTTAGCCCGGATGACTGAAGCTTTCTTT.